Below are 27 T cell receptor beta chains sequenced from a single sample in a study of cytomegalovirus exposure and HLA in healthy donors. Primers included in the PCR were 60 Vbeta and 13 Jbeta primers. Measured with immunoSEQ multiplex PCR; TCRdb has only the in-frame clones, and not every one. The sample has fewer than 150,000 clones, about 78% seen once; the top ten hold 1.2%. The sequencing sample was made of PBMCs. Source of these receptors: a man over 45 in good health and CMV-seronegative.

This clone was counted only a few times. The V and J genes are TRBV28 and TRBJ2-7; 13 positions agree with TRBD2. V trimming: 5 bases; J trimming: 4 bases; junction bases outside the gene matches: 2. This CDR3 contains 14 residues. Germline V gene data show CDR1 as MDHEN and CDR2 as SYDVKM. DNA of the CDR3: TGTGCCAGCAGTGGGACTAGCGGGATTTACGAGCAGTACTTC. Its protein product is CASSGTSGIYEQYF.

V usage is TRBV5-1 and J usage is TRBJ1-6, with 7 positions matching TRBD1. The trim removed 4 bases at V and 8 bases at J, leaving 9 bases unmatched. The CDR3 is made up of 15 amino acids. CDR1 and CDR2 from the germline V gene are SGHRS and YFSETQ. DNA of the CDR3: TGCGCCAGCAGCCACCAGACTGACAGGGATTCACCCCTCCACTTT. Translating gives CASSHQTDRDSPLHF.

The V gene is TRBV5-4, the J gene TRBJ1-3, with TRBD1 matching 7 bases. The germline CDR1 and CDR2 sequences are SGHNT and YYREEE (reference sequence). The CDR3 sequence is 16 residues long. J lost 1 base, V lost 4 bases, and 8 bases had no gene match. The CDR3: CASSPDRARSGNTIYF. CDR3 nucleotide sequence: TGTGCCAGCAGCCCAGACAGGGCGAGGTCTGGAAACACCATATATTTT.

This rearrangement joins TRBV5-1 to TRBJ2-2, with TRBD1 identical over 11 bases. CDR1 and CDR2 from the germline V gene are SGHRS and YFSETQ. V was clipped by 1 base and J by 3 bases; unmatched bases: 5. This CDR3 region has 17 residues. As DNA, the CDR3 is TGCGCCAGCAGCTTGCGGACAGGGGGCGCGGACACCGGGGAGCTGTTTTTT. Translated, it gives CASSLRTGGADTGELFF. The full variable domain, completed using reference TRBV5-1 and TRBJ2-2, is KAGVTQTPRYLIKTRGQQVTLSCSPISGHRSVSWYQQTPGQGLQFLFEYFSETQRNKGNFPGRFSGRQFSNSRSEMNVSTLELGDSALYLCASSLRTGGADTGELFFGEGSRLTVL.

The chain carries TRBV27 and TRBJ1-2; weak D call: TRBD1 (5 bases). The germline V gene has CDR1 MNHEY and CDR2 SMNVEV (reference sequence). The V end lost 2 bases, the J end lost 6 bases, and 13 bases lay between the germline ends. The CDR3 runs to 14 residues. CDR3 in DNA: TGTGCCAGCAGTTTAAGGAGGGGAGACGATGGCTACACCTTC. It translates to CASSLRRGDDGYTF.

The V gene is TRBV11-1, the J gene TRBJ1-6; a possible D gene is TRBD1 (5 bases). The CDR3 has 12 residues. CDR1 is SGHAT and CDR2 is FQDESV in the germline V gene (reference sequence). V lost 6 bases and J 14 bases, leaving 14 bases between the germline ends. In DNA, the CDR3 is TGTGCCAGCAGTTTTCCCCAGGGTGCCCTCCACTTT. Translation gives CASSFPQGALHF.

This clone was counted only a few times. CDR3 region: CASSPAGGYGYTF. The DNA for the CDR3 is TGTGCCAGCAGCCCCGCAGGGGGGTATGGCTACACCTTC. J is TRBJ1-2 and V is TRBV7-3; 7 nucleotides match TRBD1. CDR3 length: 13 amino acids. CDR1 SGHTA and CDR2 FQGTGA come from the germline V gene. Trimming removed 5 bases from V and 5 bases from J; junction bases left unmatched: 5.

This clone was seen more than once but under ten times. The rearrangement uses TRBV11-2 and TRBJ2-5; 10 bases align to TRBD1. CDR1 and CDR2 (germline): SGHAT, FQNNGV. The CDR3 is made up of 15 amino acids. The V gene end was trimmed by 5 bases and the J gene end by 5 bases; junction bases not matched to a gene: 8. This chain's CDR3 is CASSLTGGLGETQYF. Here the CDR3 DNA reads TGTGCCAGCAGCCTGACAGGGGGCTTAGGGGAGACCCAGTACTTC.

This clone was seen ten or more times. The CDR3 coding sequence is TGCGCCAGCAGCTTCGGACTAGCTGGGCGTGGGAATGAGCAGTTCTTC. The encoded protein is CASSFGLAGRGNEQFF. The V call is TRBV5-1, the J call TRBJ2-1; TRBD2 aligns across 8 bases. Trimming removed 2 bases from V and 7 bases from J; junction bases left unmatched: 11. CDR3 length equals 16 residues. Germline V CDR1 and CDR2: SGHRS, YFSETQ.

The chain is built from TRBV18 and TRBJ2-5; D not resolved. The CDR3 contains 14 residues. V was trimmed by 0 bases and J by 5 bases, leaving 10 bases between them. Germline loops: CDR1 KGHSH, CDR2 LQKENI. In DNA, the CDR3 is TGTGCCAGCTCACCACCATCGGGTTCGGAGACCCAGTACTTC. Translating gives CASSPPSGSETQYF.

V is TRBV28 and J is TRBJ2-6; D unclear. V was trimmed by 5 bases and J by 0 bases, leaving 14 bases between them. The CDR3 has 17 amino acids. The germline V gene has CDR1 MDHEN and CDR2 SYDVKM. The CDR3 region is CASSPRKLNSGANVLTF. The CDR3 bases are TGTGCCAGCAGTCCCAGGAAACTGAACTCTGGGGCCAACGTCCTGACTTTC.

The V and J genes are TRBV7-2 and TRBJ2-5; TRBD1 matches 8 bases. The length of the CDR3 is 13 residues. CDR1 SGHTA and CDR2 FQGNSA come from the germline V gene. Unmatched junction bases numbered 3, after V lost 5 bases and J lost 4 bases. The CDR3 is CASSQGAGETQYF. The CDR3 nucleotides are TGTGCCAGCAGCCAGGGGGCGGGAGAGACCCAGTACTTC.

The sample holds a few counts of this clone. This CDR3 is CASSYSRGDQPQHF. Written as DNA, the CDR3 is TGTGCCAGCAGTTACAGTCGGGGGGATCAGCCCCAGCATTTT. V and J are TRBV6-5 and TRBJ1-5; D might be TRBD1 (5 bases). V lost 2 bases to trimming and J lost 5 bases, with 10 bases between them. Germline CDR1 is MNHEY and CDR2 is SVGAGI. The CDR3 covers 14 residues.

This chain uses TRBV6-1 with TRBJ2-7; 10 nucleotides line up with TRBD1. Trimming removed 4 bases from V and 2 bases from J; junction bases left unmatched: 8. From germline, CDR1 is MNHNS and CDR2 SASEGT. The CDR3 is 16 residues long. The DNA of the CDR3 is TGTGCCAGCAGTGTGGGACCGGGACAGGGGACCTACGAGCAGTACTTC. As protein: CASSVGPGQGTYEQYF.

The J gene is TRBJ2-5, the V gene TRBV30, with 11 bases lining up with TRBD2. This CDR3 is built from 14 residues. Germline V gives CDR1 GTSNPN, CDR2 SVGIG (reference sequence). Unmatched junction bases numbered 7, after V lost 5 bases and J lost 5 bases. The CDR3 here is CAWLAGGPKETQYF. In DNA, the CDR3 is TGTGCCTGGTTAGCGGGAGGGCCTAAGGAGACCCAGTACTTC. Looking up the rest from reference TRBV30 and TRBJ2-5 gives the full variable domain: SQTIHQWPATLVQPVGSPLSLECTVEGTSNPNLYWYRQAAGRGLQLLFYSVGIGQISSEVPQNLSASRPQDRQFILSSKKLLLSDSGFYLCAWLAGGPKETQYFGPGTRLLVL.

This clone was counted once. The chain joins TRBV27 to TRBJ2-7, with 7 positions matching TRBD2. Germline V gives CDR1 MNHEY, CDR2 SMNVEV (reference sequence). The CDR3 length is 17 residues. The J segment lost 3 bases and the V segment lost 6 bases, leaving 17 bases of the junction unmatched. The CDR3 DNA reads as TGTGCCAGCAGAGGAGGAGAAGGGAGGGGCTACGGCTACGAGCAGTACTTC. As protein: CASRGGEGRGYGYEQYF.

V gene TRBV5-1 combines with J gene TRBJ2-5; 8 bases match TRBD2. In germline, CDR1 is SGHRS, CDR2 YFSETQ. The CDR3 spans 17 residues. The J segment lost 5 bases and the V segment lost 4 bases, leaving 16 bases of the junction unmatched. The CDR3 bases are TGCGCCAGCAGCCCAAAGCGGGAGAGTGCGCCTCGGGAGACCCAGTACTTC. Translation: CASSPKRESAPRETQYF.

The chain combines TRBV4-3 with TRBJ2-7; no reliable D call. V was cut by 3 bases and J by 2 bases, with 8 bases left in between. CDR3 length: 13 amino acids. CDR1 is LGHNA and CDR2 is YSLEER in the germline V gene. The CDR3 is CASSQDLAYEQYF. In DNA form, the CDR3 reads TGCGCCAGCAGCCAGGATCTAGCCTACGAGCAGTACTTC.

The V gene is TRBV6-6, the J gene TRBJ2-5; 9 bases match TRBD2. The CDR3 is 15 residues long. With 5 bases clipped from V and 10 bases from J, the junction kept 14 bases outside the gene matches. The germline V gene has CDR1 MNHNY and CDR2 SVGAGI (reference sequence). CDR3 loop: CASSPGGAGGPNQYF. The CDR3 DNA reads TGTGCCAGCAGTCCTGGAGGAGCGGGAGGCCCAAACCAGTACTTC.

This chain joins TRBV10-1 and TRBJ1-1, with unresolved D. CDR1 and CDR2 from the germline V gene are WNHNN and SYGVQD (reference sequence). This CDR3 spans 14 amino acids. Trimming took 2 bases from V and 0 from J, leaving 7 bases between them. Here the CDR3 reads CASSEGRMNTEAFF. The DNA of the CDR3 is TGCGCCAGCAGTGAGGGCAGGATGAACACTGAAGCTTTCTTT.

The CDR3 region has the DNA TGCGCCAGCAGCTCTCTGGGACTAGCGGGAGGCCCCATTGAGAGCAATGAGCAGTTCTTC. Encoded protein: CASSSLGLAGGPIESNEQFF. V and J are TRBV5-1 and TRBJ2-1, with 15 bases aligning to TRBD2. In germline, CDR1 is SGHRS, CDR2 YFSETQ. J was trimmed by 6 bases and V by 3 bases; bases with no gene match: 16. The CDR3 length is 20 residues. Drawing the rest from reference TRBV5-1 and TRBJ2-1, the complete variable domain is KAGVTQTPRYLIKTRGQQVTLSCSPISGHRSVSWYQQTPGQGLQFLFEYFSETQRNKGNFPGRFSGRQFSNSRSEMNVSTLELGDSALYLCASSSLGLAGGPIESNEQFFGPGTRLTVL.

The V and J genes are TRBV9 and TRBJ2-5, with D uncertain. V was cut by 0 bases and J by 4 bases, with 10 bases left in between. The CDR3 length is 14 residues. CDR1 is SGDLS, CDR2 YYNGEE, per germline. DNA for the CDR3: TGTGCCAGCAGCGTAGAGAGAGGTTCAGAGACCCAGTACTTC. The encoded protein is CASSVERGSETQYF.

The chain links TRBV29-1 to TRBJ2-2; TRBD1 agrees at 7 bases. Germline V gene data show CDR1 as SQVTM and CDR2 as ANQGSEA. The CDR3 has 15 amino acids. V shed 3 bases and J 6 bases; nucleotides not matched to a gene: 10. The chain's CDR3 is CSVDIKGAGPGELFF. The CDR3 DNA follows: TGCAGCGTTGATATCAAGGGGGCAGGTCCCGGGGAGCTGTTTTTT.

This chain uses TRBV6-5 with TRBJ2-2, with D perhaps matching TRBD1 (6 bases). This CDR3 contains 13 residues. V dropped 7 bases and J dropped 5 bases, with 11 bases sitting between them. CDR1 and CDR2 (germline): MNHEY, SVGAGI. CDR3 coding DNA: TGTGCCAGCACCCACCAGGGGACCGGGGAGCTGTTTTTT. Its protein product is CASTHQGTGELFF.

This clone appeared a few times. At one boundary the junction diverges from the germline segment, which might be a read error. CDR3 nucleotide sequence: TGCGCCAGCAGGTTGGGTCTTGGGCAGCCCTATGGCTACACCTTC. As protein: CASRLGLGQPYGYTF. The V and J genes are TRBV5-1 and TRBJ1-2; no clear D gene. Germline V gene lookup returns CDR1 SGHRS and CDR2 YFSETQ. The CDR3 runs to 15 residues.

The genes are TRBV5-4 and TRBJ1-3; no clear D. The CDR3 length is 16 residues. Looked up from germline, CDR1 is SGHNT and CDR2 is YYREEE (reference sequence). Trimming removed 4 bases at V and 3 bases at J, with 17 bases between. The CDR3 DNA reads TGTGCCAGCAGCATGGACCGTGAGCTCGGTGGAAACACCATATATTTT. Translation gives CASSMDRELGGNTIYF. The variable domain in full, with the rest retrieved from reference TRBV5-4 and TRBJ1-3, is ETGVTQSPTHLIKTRGQQVTLRCSSQSGHNTVSWYQQALGQGPQFIFQYYREEENGRGNFPPRFSGLQFPNYSSELNVNALELDDSALYLCASSMDRELGGNTIYFGEGSWLTVV.

The V call is TRBV10-3, the J call TRBJ1-6; 10 bases are shared with TRBD1. This CDR3 region has 18 residues. The ends lost 2 bases at V and 6 bases at J; junction bases unmatched: 10. CDR1 is ENHRY, CDR2 SYGVKD, per germline. In DNA, the CDR3 is TGTGCCATCAGTGAGACTCTATACCGGGACAGGGGTAATTCACCCCTCCACTTT. This encodes CAISETLYRDRGNSPLHF.